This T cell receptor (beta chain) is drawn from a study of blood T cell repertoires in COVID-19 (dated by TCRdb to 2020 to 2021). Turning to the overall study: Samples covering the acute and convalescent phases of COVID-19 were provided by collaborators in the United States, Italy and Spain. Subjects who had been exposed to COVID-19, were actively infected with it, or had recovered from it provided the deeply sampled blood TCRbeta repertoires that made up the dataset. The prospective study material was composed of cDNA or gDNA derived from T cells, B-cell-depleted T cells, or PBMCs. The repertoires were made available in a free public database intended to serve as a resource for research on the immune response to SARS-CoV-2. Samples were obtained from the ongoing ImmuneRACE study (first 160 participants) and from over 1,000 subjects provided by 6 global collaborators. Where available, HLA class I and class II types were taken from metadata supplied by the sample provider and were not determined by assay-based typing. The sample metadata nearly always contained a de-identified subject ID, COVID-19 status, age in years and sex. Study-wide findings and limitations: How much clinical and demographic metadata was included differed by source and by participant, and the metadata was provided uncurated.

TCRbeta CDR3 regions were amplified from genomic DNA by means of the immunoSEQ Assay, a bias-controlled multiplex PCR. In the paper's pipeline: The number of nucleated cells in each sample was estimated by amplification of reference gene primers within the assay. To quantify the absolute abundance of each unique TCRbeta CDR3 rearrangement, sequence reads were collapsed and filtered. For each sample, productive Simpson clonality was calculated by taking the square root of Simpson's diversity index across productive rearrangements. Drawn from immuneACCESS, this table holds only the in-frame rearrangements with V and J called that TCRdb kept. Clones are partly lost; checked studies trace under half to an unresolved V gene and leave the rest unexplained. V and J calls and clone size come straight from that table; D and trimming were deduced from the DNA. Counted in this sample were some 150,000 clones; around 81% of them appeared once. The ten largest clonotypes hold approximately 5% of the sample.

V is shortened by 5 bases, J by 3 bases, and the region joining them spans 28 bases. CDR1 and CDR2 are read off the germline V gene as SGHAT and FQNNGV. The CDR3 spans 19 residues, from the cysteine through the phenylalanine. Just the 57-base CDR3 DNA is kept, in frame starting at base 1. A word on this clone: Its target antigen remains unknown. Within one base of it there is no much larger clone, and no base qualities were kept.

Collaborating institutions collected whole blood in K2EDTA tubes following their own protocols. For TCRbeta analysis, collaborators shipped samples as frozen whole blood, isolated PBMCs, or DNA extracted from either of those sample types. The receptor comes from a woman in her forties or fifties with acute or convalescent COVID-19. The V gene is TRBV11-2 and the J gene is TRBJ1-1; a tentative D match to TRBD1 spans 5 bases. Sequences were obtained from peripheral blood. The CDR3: CASSPGRVISVLGDTEAFF. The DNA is TGTGCCAGCAGCCCGGGCAGGGTTATCTCGGTCCTCGGCGACACTGAAGCTTTCTTT.